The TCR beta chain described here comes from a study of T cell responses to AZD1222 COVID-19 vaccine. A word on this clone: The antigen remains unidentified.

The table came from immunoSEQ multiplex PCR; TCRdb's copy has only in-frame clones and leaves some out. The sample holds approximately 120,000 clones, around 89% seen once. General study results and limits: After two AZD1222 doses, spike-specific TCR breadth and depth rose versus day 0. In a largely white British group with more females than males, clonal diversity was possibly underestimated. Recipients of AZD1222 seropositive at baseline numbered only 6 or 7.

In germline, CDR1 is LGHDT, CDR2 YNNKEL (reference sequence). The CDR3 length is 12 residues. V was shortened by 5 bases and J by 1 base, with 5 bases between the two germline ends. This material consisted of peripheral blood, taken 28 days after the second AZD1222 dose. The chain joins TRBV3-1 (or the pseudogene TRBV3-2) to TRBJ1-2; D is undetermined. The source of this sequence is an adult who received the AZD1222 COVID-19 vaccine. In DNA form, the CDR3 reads TGTGCCAGCAGCGACAATAACTATGGCTACACCTTC. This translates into CASSDNNYGYTF.